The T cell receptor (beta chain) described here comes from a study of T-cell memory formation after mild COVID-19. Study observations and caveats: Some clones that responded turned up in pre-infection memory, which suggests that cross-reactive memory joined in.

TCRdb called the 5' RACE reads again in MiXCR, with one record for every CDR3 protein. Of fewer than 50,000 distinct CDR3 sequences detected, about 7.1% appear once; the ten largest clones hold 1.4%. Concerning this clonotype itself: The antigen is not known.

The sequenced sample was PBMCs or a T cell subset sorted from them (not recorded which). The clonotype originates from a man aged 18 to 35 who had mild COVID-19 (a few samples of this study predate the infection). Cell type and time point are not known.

The CDR3 protein is CAIKGGDTEAFF. The CDR3 nucleotides read TGTGCCATCAAGGGGGGGGACACTGAAGCTTTCTTT. The chain is built from TRBV10-3 and TRBJ1-1; perhaps TRBD1 as D (6 bases). CDR3 size: 12 residues. V lost 7 bases, J lost 3 bases, and 9 bases lay in between. The V gene's germline CDR1 is ENHRY and CDR2 SYGVKD.